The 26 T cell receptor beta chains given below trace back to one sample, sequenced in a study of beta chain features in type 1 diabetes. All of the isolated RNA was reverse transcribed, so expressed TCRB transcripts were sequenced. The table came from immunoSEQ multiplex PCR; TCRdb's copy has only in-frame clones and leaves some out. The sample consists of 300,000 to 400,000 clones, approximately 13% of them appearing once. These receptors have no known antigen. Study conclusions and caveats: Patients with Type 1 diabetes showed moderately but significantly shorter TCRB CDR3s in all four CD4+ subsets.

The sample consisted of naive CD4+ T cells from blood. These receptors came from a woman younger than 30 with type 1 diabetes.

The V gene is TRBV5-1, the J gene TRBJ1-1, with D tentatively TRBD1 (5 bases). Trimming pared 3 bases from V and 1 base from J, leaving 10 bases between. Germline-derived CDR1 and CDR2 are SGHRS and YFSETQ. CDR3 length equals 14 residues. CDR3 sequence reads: CASSSYRTNTEAFF. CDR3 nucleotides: TGCGCCAGCAGCTCCTACAGGACGAACACTGAAGCTTTCTTT.

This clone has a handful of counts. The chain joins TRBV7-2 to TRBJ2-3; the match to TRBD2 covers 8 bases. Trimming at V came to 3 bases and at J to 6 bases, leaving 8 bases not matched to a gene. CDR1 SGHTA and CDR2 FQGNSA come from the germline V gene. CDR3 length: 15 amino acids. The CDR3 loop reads CASSLQAGGADTQYF. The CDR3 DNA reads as TGTGCCAGCAGCTTGCAGGCGGGGGGTGCGGATACGCAGTATTTT.

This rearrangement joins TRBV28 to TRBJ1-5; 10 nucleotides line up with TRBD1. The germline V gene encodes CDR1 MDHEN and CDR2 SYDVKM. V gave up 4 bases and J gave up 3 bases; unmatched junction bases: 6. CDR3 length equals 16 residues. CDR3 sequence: CASSSPGTGANQPQHF. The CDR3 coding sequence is TGTGCCAGCAGTTCCCCCGGGACAGGGGCCAATCAGCCCCAGCATTTT.

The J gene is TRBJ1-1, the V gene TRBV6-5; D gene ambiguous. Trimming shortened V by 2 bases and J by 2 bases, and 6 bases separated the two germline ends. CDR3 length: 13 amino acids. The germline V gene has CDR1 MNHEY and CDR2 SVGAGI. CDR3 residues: CASSYEYNTEAFF. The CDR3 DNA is TGTGCCAGCAGTTACGAGTACAACACTGAAGCTTTCTTT.

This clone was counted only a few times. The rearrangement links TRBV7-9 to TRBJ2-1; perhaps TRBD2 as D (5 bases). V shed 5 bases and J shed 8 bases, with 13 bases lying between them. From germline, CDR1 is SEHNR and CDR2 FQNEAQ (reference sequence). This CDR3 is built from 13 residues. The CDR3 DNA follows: TGTGCCAGCAGCCGCAGGACTGTCCATGAGCAGTTCTTC. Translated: CASSRRTVHEQFF.

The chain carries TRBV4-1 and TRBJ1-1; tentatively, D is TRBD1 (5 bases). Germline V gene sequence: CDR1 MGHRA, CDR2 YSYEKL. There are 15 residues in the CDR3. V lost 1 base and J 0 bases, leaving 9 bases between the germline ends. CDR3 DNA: TGCGCCAGCAGCCAAGGACAGACCATGAACACTGAAGCTTTCTTT. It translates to CASSQGQTMNTEAFF.

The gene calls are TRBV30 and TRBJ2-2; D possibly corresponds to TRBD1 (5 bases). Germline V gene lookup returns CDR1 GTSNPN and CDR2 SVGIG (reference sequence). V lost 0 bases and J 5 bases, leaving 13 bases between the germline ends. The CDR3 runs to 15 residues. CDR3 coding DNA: TGTGCCTGGAGTGTATCGTTTAGGGGTACCGGGGAGCTGTTTTTT. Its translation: CAWSVSFRGTGELFF.

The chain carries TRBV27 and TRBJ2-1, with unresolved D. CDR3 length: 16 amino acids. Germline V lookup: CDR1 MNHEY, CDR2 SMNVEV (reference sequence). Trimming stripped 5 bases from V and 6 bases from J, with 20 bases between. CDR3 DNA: TGTGCCAGCAGTACTAATGACCGACCCTCTTTCAATGAGCAGTTCTTC. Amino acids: CASSTNDRPSFNEQFF.

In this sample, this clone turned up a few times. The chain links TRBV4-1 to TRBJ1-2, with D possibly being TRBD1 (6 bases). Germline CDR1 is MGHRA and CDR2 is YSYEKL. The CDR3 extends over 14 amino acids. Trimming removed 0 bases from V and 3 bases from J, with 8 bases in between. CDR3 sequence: CASSQDRGYYGYTF. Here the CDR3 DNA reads TGCGCCAGCAGCCAAGATAGGGGGTACTATGGCTACACCTTC.

CDR3 nucleotides: TGTGCCAGCAGCTTAGTTCCCAACGGCGAGCAGTACTTC. Translated: CASSLVPNGEQYF. This chain joins TRBV7-2 and TRBJ2-7; D not resolved. CDR1 SGHTA and CDR2 FQGNSA come from the germline V gene. The length of the CDR3 is 13 residues. V lost 1 base to trimming and J lost 6 bases, with 10 bases between them.

The CDR3 is CSVERGPGEGYTF. The CDR3 nucleotides read TGCAGCGTTGAGAGGGGACCGGGGGAGGGCTACACCTTC. V gene TRBV29-1 combines with J gene TRBJ1-2; tentatively, D is TRBD1 (5 bases). Germline V gene data show CDR1 as SQVTM and CDR2 as ANQGSEA. This CDR3 spans 13 amino acids. V gave up 3 bases and J gave up 8 bases, with 16 bases separating them.

The CDR3 DNA follows: TGTGCCTGGAGTCCTGACTTCGGACAGGGGGCTGGGCAGTACTTC. Translation gives CAWSPDFGQGAGQYF. The gene calls are TRBV30 and TRBJ2-7, with 11 bases that match TRBD1. The CDR3 spans 15 residues. The germline V gene encodes CDR1 GTSNPN and CDR2 SVGIG (reference sequence). V gave up 2 bases and J gave up 9 bases; unmatched junction bases: 12.

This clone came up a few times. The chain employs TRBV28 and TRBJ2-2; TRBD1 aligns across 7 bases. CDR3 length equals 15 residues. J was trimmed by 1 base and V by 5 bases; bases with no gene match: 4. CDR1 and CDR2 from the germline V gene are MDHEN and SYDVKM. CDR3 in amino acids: CASSNNRGNTGELFF. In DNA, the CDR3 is TGTGCCAGCAGTAATAACAGGGGGAACACCGGGGAGCTGTTTTTT.

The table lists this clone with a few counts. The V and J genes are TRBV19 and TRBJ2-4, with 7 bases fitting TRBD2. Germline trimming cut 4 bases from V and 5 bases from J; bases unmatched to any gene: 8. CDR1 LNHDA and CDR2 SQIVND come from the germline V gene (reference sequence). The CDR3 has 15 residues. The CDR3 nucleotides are TGTGCCAGTAGTACCCGGGGGGTCTGGGAAAACATTCAGTACTTC. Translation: CASSTRGVWENIQYF.

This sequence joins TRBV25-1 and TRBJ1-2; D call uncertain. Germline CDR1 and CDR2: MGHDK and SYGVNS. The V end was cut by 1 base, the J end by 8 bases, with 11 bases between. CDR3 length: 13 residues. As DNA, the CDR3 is TGTGCCAGCAGTGAATCCCTCGTCCGGGGCTACACCTTC. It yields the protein CASSESLVRGYTF.

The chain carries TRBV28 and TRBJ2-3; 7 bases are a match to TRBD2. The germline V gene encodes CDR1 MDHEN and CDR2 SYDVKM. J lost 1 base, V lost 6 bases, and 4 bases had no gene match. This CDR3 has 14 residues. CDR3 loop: CASSPREGTDTQYF. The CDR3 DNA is TGTGCCAGCAGCCCCCGGGAGGGCACAGATACGCAGTATTTT.

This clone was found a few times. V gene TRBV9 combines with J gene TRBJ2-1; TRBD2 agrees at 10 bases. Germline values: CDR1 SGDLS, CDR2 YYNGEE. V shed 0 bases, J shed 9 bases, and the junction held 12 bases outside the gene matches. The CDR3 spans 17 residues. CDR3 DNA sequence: TGTGCCAGCAGCGTAGGGGATGGGCTAGCGGGAGCAGCTGAGCAGTTCTTC. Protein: CASSVGDGLAGAAEQFF.

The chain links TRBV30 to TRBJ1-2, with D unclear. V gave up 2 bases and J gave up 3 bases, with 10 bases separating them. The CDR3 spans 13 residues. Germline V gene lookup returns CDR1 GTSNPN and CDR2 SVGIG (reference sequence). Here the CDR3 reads CAWSSHAHYGYTF. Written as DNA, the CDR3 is TGTGCCTGGAGTTCCCACGCGCACTATGGCTACACCTTC.

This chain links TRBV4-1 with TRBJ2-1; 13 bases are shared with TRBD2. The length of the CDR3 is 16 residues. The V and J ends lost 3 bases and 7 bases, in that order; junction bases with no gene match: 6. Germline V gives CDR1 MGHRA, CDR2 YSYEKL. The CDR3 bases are TGCGCCAGCAGCCAGCCCACTAGCGGGAGGGCGAATGAGCAGTTCTTC. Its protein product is CASSQPTSGRANEQFF.

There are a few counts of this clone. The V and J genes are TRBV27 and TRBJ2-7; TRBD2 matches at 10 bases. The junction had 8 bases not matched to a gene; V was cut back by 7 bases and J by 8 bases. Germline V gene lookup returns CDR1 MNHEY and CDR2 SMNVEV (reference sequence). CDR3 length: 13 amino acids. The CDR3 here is CASNLAGGRKQYF. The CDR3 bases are TGTGCCAGCAACTTAGCGGGAGGAAGGAAGCAGTACTTC.

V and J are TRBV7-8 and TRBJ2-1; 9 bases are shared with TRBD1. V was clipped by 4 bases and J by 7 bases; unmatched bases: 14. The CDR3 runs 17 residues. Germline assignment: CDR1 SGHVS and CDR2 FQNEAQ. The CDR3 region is CASSSKHRDRVSNEQFF. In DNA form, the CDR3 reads TGTGCCAGCAGCTCAAAACACCGGGACAGGGTTAGTAATGAGCAGTTCTTC.

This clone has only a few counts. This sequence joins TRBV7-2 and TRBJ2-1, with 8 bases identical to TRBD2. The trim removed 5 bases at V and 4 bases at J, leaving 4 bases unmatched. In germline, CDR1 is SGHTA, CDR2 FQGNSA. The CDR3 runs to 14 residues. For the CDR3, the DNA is TGTGCCAGCAGCCTTAGACTAGCGTACAATGAGCAGTTCTTC. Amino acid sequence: CASSLRLAYNEQFF.

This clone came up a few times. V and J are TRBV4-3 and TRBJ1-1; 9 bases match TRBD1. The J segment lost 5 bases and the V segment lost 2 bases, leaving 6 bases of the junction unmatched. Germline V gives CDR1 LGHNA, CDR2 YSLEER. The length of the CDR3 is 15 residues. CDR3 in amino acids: CASSQSWTGVTEAFF. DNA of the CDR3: TGCGCCAGCAGCCAATCTTGGACAGGGGTAACTGAAGCTTTCTTT.

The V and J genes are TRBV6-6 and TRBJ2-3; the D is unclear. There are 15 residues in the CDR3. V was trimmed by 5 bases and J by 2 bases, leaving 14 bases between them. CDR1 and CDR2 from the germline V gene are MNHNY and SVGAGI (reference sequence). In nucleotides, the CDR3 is TGTGCCAGCAGTCCCCGTAGTGCCTTCACAGATACGCAGTATTTT. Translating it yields CASSPRSAFTDTQYF.

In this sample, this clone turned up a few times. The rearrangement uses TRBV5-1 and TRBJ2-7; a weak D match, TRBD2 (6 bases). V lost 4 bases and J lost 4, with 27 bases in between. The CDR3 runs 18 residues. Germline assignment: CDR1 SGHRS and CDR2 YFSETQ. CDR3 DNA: TGCGCCAGCAGCCCACCCCCGGGGAGCGGGCCCGCTGGGTACGAGCAGTACTTC. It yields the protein CASSPPPGSGPAGYEQYF.

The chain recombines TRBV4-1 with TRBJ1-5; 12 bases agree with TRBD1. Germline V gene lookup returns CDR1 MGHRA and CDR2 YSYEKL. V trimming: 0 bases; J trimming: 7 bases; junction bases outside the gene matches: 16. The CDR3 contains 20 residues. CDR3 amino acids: CASSQEPGQGAIRAFQPQHF. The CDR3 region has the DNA TGCGCCAGCAGCCAAGAGCCGGGACAGGGGGCGATCAGGGCTTTCCAGCCCCAGCATTTT.